Below, 15 T cell receptor beta chains from the same sample are listed, as sequenced in a study of blood T cell repertoires in COVID-19. Profiled with immunoSEQ multiplex PCR; TCRdb holds only in-frame clones, not every one. The sample consists of 170,000 or so clones, 87% of them appearing once. Material: peripheral blood. The receptor set was obtained from a woman aged 70-85 years with COVID-19, enrolled during active disease.

CDR3 sequence reads: CASSRRGRADTQYF. The CDR3 nucleotides are TGTGCCAGCAGCAGGAGAGGGAGAGCAGATACGCAGTATTTT. The V and J genes are TRBV7-3 and TRBJ2-3; D perhaps matches TRBD2 (5 bases). Germline V gene data show CDR1 as SGHTA and CDR2 as FQGTGA. V lost 5 bases to trimming and J lost 4 bases, with 13 bases between them. CDR3 length: 14 amino acids.

About this clone itself: At one end, the junction sequence differs from germline, possibly due to a read error. The V call is TRBV7-3, the J call TRBJ2-1, with D tentatively TRBD1 (6 bases). Germline V CDR1 and CDR2: SGHTA, FQGTGA. This CDR3 region has 15 residues. CDR3: CASSLTPGQYNEQFF. CDR3 bases: TGTGCCAGCAGCCTAACACCCGGACAGTACAATGAGCAGTTCTTC.

The chain recombines TRBV7-9 with TRBJ1-1; the match to TRBD1 covers 10 bases. The CDR3 length is 14 residues. The ends lost 4 bases at V and 4 bases at J; junction bases unmatched: 3. CDR1 is SEHNR and CDR2 is FQNEAQ in the germline V gene (reference sequence). The DNA of the CDR3 is TGTGCCAGCAGCTGGGACAGGGGCGGCACTGAAGCTTTCTTT. Translating gives CASSWDRGGTEAFF.

V and J are TRBV29-1 and TRBJ1-1, with D unresolved. Germline V lookup: CDR1 SQVTM, CDR2 ANQGSEA. V was clipped by 4 bases and J by 2 bases, with 11 bases between them. The CDR3 covers 13 residues. This CDR3 is CSVVWQENTEAFF. The CDR3 DNA follows: TGCAGCGTTGTCTGGCAGGAAAACACTGAAGCTTTCTTT.

V is TRBV9 and J is TRBJ2-7, with 9 positions matching TRBD1. Germline trimming cut 3 bases from V and 5 bases from J; bases unmatched to any gene: 9. The CDR3 runs 15 residues. Germline V gives CDR1 SGDLS, CDR2 YYNGEE. The CDR3 nucleotides read TGTGCCAGCAGCGCCTCGGGACAGGGTGTCAACGAGCAGTACTTC. Its translation is CASSASGQGVNEQYF. Supplemented by reference TRBV9 and TRBJ2-7, the full variable domain reads DSGVTQTPKHLITATGQRVTLRCSPRSGDLSVYWYQQSLDQGLQFLIQYYNGEERAKGNILERFSAQQFPDLHSELNLSSLELGDSALYFCASSASGQGVNEQYFGPGTRLTVT.

This clone showed up just once. V and J are TRBV5-1 and TRBJ2-3; D gene ambiguous. The V end lost 0 bases, the J end lost 3 bases, and 11 bases lay between the germline ends. CDR3 length equals 15 residues. The germline V gene has CDR1 SGHRS and CDR2 YFSETQ. In DNA, the CDR3 is TGCGCCAGCAGCTTGGAGTCTCGCCAGACAGATACGCAGTATTTT. Translated, it gives CASSLESRQTDTQYF.

This clone has a handful of counts. The chain links TRBV6-2 or TRBV6-3 to TRBJ1-1; 9 bases are shared with TRBD1. There are 17 residues in the CDR3. Losses at the gene ends were 2 bases for V and 3 bases for J; bases not matched to a gene: 10. CDR1 is MNHEY, CDR2 SVGEGT, per germline. The CDR3 region is CASSYTTGTGFDTEAFF. In DNA, the CDR3 is TGTGCCAGCAGTTACACTACCGGGACAGGGTTTGACACTGAAGCTTTCTTT.

This clone was detected once. The chain uses TRBV30 and TRBJ1-2, with a weak D call TRBD1 (5 bases). Germline CDR1 reads GTSNPN; CDR2 reads SVGIG (reference sequence). The CDR3 totals 12 residues. Trimming took off 2 bases at V and 3 bases at J, with 7 bases between the two ends. The CDR3 sequence: CAWSPRDYGYTF. In nucleotides, the CDR3 is TGTGCCTGGAGTCCCAGGGACTATGGCTACACCTTC.

This sequence joins TRBV28 and TRBJ1-1, with TRBD1 identical over 8 bases. V lost 3 bases and J lost 5; bases outside the gene matches: 2. CDR1 and CDR2 from the germline V gene are MDHEN and SYDVKM. This CDR3 contains 13 residues. CDR3 loop: CASSFTGGTEAFF. The CDR3 nucleotides read TGTGCCAGCAGTTTCACAGGGGGAACTGAAGCTTTCTTT. The whole variable domain, filled in from reference TRBV28 and TRBJ1-1, reads DVKVTQSSRYLVKRTGEKVFLECVQDMDHENMFWYRQDPGLGLRLIYFSYDVKMKEKGDIPEGYSVSREKKERFSLILESASTNQTSMYLCASSFTGGTEAFFGQGTRLTVV.

The rearrangement links TRBV7-6 to TRBJ1-4, with D unresolved. Trimming took off 1 base at V and 8 bases at J, with 14 bases between the two ends. Germline-derived CDR1 and CDR2 are SGHVS and FNYEAQ. CDR3 length: 15 residues. The CDR3 region is CASSLGSGGGEKLFF. In DNA form, the CDR3 reads TGTGCCAGCAGCTTAGGGTCAGGTGGTGGGGAAAAACTGTTTTTT.

The chain carries TRBV6-5 and TRBJ2-7; 8 nucleotides agree with TRBD1. V dropped 11 bases and J dropped 2; count of bases not matched to a gene: 5. This CDR3 comprises 12 residues. CDR1 is MNHEY, CDR2 SVGAGI, per germline. CDR3 residues: CAGGQGPYEQYF. As DNA, the CDR3 is TGTGCCGGCGGACAGGGCCCCTACGAGCAGTACTTC.

This clone was detected once. This chain joins TRBV7-6 and TRBJ1-1; 8 bases are shared with TRBD1. The CDR3 consists of 17 residues. Looked up from germline, CDR1 is SGHVS and CDR2 is FNYEAQ. V dropped 2 bases and J dropped 0; count of bases not matched to a gene: 8. The CDR3 region is CASSLTGGQGMNTEAFF. The DNA for the CDR3 is TGTGCCAGCAGCTTAACAGGAGGACAGGGTATGAACACTGAAGCTTTCTTT.

This chain uses TRBV9 with TRBJ2-1; 9 bases match TRBD2. The CDR3 spans 15 residues. V gave up 7 bases and J gave up 2 bases; unmatched junction bases: 7. Germline-derived CDR1 and CDR2 are SGDLS and YYNGEE. The CDR3 DNA sequence: TGTGCCAGCGGAGAGGGACTAGCTCCCTACAATGAGCAGTTCTTC. Its translation: CASGEGLAPYNEQFF.

This sequence joins TRBV7-9 and TRBJ2-2; D call uncertain. V shed 3 bases and J shed 0 bases, with 11 bases lying between them. CDR3 length: 16 residues. CDR1 and CDR2 (germline): SEHNR, FQNEAQ (reference sequence). As DNA, the CDR3 is TGTGCCAGCAGCTTCCCCCGGTCCCCGAACACCGGGGAGCTGTTTTTT. Encoded protein: CASSFPRSPNTGELFF.

The chain recombines TRBV6-5 with TRBJ1-1; D remains unclear. The CDR3 is 13 amino acids. Trimming removed 7 bases from V and 1 base from J, with 10 bases in between. From germline, CDR1 is MNHEY and CDR2 SVGAGI. CDR3 sequence reads: CASTGQTNTEAFF. As DNA, the CDR3 is TGTGCCAGCACTGGGCAGACGAACACTGAAGCTTTCTTT.